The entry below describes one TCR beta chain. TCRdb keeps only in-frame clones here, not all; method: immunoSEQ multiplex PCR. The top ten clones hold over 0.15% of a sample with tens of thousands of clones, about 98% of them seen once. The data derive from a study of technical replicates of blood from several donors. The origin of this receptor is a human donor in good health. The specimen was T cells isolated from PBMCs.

The CDR3 reads CASSSGGYNEQFF. CDR3 DNA: TGTGCCAGCAGCTCCGGGGGCTACAATGAGCAGTTCTTC. V usage is TRBV2 and J usage is TRBJ2-1, with a possible D match to TRBD2 (6 bases). Germline CDR1 and CDR2: SNHLY and FYNNEI. This CDR3 region has 13 residues. Between the trimmed V and J ends, which lost 6 bases and 3 bases, there was a span of 9 bases. The full variable domain, its missing parts supplied by reference TRBV2 and TRBJ2-1, is EPEVTQTPSHQVTQMGQEVILRCVPISNHLYFYWYRQILGQKVEFLVSFYNNEISEKSEIFDDQFSVERPDGSNFTLKIRSTKLEDSAMYFCASSSGGYNEQFFGPGTRLTVL.